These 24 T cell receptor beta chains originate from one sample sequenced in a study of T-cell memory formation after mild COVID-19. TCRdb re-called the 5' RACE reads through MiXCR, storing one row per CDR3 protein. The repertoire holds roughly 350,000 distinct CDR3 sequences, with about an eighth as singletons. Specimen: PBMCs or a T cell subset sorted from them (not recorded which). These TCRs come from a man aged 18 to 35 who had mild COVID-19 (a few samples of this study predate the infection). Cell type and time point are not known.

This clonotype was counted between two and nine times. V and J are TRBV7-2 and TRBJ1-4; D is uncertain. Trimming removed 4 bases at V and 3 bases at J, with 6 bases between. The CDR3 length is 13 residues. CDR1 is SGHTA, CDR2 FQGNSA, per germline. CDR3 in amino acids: CASSSGSNEKLFF. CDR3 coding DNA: TGTGCCAGCAGCTCGGGATCTAATGAAAAACTGTTTTTT. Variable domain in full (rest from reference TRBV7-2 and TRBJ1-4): GAGVSQSPSNKVTEKGKDVELRCDPISGHTALYWYRQSLGQGLEFLIYFQGNSAPDKSGLPSDRFSAERTGGSVSTLTIQRTQQEDSAVYLCASSSGSNEKLFFGSGTQLSVL.

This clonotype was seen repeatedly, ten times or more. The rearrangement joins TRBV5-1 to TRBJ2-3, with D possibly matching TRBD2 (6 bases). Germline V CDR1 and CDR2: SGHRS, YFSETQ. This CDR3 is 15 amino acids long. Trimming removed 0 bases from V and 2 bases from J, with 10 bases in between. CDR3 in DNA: TGCGCCAGCAGCTTGGTGCCGGGAGACACAGATACGCAGTATTTT. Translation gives CASSLVPGDTDTQYF.

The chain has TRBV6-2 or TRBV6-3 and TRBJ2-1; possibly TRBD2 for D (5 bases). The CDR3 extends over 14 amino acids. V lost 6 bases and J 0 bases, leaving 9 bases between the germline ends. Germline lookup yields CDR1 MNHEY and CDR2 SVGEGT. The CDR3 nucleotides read TGTGCCAGCAGCTTAGCGTACTCCTACAATGAGCAGTTCTTC. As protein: CASSLAYSYNEQFF.

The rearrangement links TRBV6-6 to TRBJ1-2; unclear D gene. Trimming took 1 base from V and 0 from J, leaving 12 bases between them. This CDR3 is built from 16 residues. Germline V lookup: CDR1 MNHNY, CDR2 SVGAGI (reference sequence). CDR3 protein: CASSYLVTGTNYGYTF. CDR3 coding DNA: TGTGCCAGCAGTTACTTGGTGACCGGAACTAACTATGGCTACACCTTC.

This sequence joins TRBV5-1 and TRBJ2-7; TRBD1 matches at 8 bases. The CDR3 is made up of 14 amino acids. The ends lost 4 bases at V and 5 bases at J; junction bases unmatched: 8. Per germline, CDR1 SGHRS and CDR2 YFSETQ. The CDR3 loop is CASSIGQGLDEQYF. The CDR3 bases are TGCGCCAGCAGCATCGGACAGGGCTTAGACGAGCAGTACTTC.

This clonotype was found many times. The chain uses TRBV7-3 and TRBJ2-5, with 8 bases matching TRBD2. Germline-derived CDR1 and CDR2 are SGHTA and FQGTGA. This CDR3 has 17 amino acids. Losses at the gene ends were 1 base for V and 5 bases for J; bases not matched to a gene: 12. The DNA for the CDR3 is TGTGCCAGCAGCTTAAGGGGACTAGGAGATAGTCCGGAGACCCAGTACTTC. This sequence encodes CASSLRGLGDSPETQYF. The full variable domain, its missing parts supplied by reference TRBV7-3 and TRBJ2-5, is GAGVSQTPSNKVTEKGKYVELRCDPISGHTALYWYRQSLGQGPEFLIYFQGTGAADDSGLPNDRFFAVRPEGSVSTLKIQRTERGDSAVYLCASSLRGLGDSPETQYFGPGTRLLVL.

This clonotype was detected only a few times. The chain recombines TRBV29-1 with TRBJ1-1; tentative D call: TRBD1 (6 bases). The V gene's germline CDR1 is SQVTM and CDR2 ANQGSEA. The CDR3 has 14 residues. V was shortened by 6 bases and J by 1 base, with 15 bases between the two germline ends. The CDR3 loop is CSVTEGGTNTEAFF. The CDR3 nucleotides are TGCAGCGTGACTGAGGGGGGAACGAACACTGAAGCTTTCTTT.

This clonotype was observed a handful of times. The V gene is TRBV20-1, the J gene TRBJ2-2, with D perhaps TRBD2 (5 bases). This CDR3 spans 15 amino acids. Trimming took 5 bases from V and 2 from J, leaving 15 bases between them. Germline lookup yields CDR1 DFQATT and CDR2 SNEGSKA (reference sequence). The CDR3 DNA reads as TGCAGTGCTCCTCCGCTAGGGAGCAACACCGGGGAGCTGTTTTTT. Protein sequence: CSAPPLGSNTGELFF.

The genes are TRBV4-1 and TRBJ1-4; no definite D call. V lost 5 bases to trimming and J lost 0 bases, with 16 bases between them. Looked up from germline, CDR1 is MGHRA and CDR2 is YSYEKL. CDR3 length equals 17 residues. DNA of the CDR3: TGCGCCAGCAGCTCACTGACCCTACAAGCAACTAATGAAAAACTGTTTTTT. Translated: CASSSLTLQATNEKLFF.

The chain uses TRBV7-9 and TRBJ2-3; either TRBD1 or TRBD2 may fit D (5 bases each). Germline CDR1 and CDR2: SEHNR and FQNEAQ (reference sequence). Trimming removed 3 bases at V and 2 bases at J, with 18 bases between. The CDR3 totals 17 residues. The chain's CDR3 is CASSLIGEGLITDTQYF. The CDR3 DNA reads TGTGCCAGCAGCTTGATCGGAGAGGGGCTGATCACAGATACGCAGTATTTT. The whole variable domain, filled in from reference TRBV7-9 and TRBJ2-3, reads DTGVSQNPRHKITKRGQNVTFRCDPISEHNRLYWYRQTLGQGPEFLTYFQNEAQLEKSRLLSDRFSAERPKGSFSTLEIQRTEQGDSAMYLCASSLIGEGLITDTQYFGPGTRLTVL.

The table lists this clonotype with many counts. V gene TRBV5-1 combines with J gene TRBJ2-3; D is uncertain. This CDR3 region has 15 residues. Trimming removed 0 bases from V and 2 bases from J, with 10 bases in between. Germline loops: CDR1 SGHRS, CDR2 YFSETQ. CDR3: CASSLGQTLTDTQYF. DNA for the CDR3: TGCGCCAGCAGCTTGGGGCAGACTCTCACAGATACGCAGTATTTT.

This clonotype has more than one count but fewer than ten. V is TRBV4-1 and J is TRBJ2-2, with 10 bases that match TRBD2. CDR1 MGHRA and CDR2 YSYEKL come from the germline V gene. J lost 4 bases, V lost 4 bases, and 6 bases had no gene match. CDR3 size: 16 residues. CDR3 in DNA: TGCGCCAGCAGCCTACAAGCGGGGGGGCTCACCGGGGAGCTGTTTTTT. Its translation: CASSLQAGGLTGELFF.

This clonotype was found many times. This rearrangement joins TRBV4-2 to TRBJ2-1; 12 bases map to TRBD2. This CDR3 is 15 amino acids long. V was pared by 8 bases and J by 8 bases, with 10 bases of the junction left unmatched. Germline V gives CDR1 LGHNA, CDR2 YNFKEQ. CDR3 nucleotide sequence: TGTGCCAGCCGCCCTAGCGGGGGGGCCGCAGATGAGCAGTTCTTC. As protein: CASRPSGGAADEQFF.

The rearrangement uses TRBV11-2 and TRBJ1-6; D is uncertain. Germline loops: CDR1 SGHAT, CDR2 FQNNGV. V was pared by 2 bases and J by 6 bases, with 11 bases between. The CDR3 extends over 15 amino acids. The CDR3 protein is CASSLFNSPNSPLHF. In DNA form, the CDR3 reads TGTGCCAGCAGCTTATTTAACAGCCCTAATTCACCCCTCCACTTT.

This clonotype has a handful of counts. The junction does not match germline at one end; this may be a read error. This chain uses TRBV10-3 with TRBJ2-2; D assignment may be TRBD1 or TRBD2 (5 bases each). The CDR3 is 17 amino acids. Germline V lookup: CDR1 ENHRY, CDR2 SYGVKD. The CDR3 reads CAIRESQGAANTGELFF. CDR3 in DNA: TGTGCCATCAGAGAGTCCCAGGGAGCGGCGAACACCGGGGAGCTGTTTTTT.

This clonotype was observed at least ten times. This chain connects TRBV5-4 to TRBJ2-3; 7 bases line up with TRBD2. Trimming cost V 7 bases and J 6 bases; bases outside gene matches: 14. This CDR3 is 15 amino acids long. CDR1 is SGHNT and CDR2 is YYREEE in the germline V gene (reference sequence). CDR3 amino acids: CASRGRAGPPDTQYF. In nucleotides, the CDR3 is TGTGCCAGCCGGGGAAGAGCGGGGCCGCCGGATACGCAGTATTTT.

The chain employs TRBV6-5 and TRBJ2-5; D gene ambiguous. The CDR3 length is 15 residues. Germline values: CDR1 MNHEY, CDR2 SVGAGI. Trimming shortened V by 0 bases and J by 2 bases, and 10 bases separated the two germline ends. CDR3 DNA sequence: TGTGCCAGCAGTTACTCGAGGCTGCTTCAAGAGACCCAGTACTTC. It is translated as CASSYSRLLQETQYF.

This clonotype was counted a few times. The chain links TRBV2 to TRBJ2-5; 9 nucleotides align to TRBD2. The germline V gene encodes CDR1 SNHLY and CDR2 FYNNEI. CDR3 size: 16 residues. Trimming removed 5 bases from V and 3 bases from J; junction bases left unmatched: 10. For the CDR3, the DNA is TGTGCCAGCAGTCACGACTCCATAGCGGGGGAAGAGACCCAGTACTTC. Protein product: CASSHDSIAGEETQYF.

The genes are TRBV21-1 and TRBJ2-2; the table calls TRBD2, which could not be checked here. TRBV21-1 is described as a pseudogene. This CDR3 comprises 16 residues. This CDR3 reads CASSKAPQGRDGELFF. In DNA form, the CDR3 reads TGTGCCAGCAGCAAAGCGCCGCAGGGGAGGGACGGGGAGCTGTTTTTT.

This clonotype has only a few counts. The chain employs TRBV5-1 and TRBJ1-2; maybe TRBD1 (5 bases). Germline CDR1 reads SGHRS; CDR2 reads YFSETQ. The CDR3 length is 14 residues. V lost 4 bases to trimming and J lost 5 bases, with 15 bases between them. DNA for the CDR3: TGCGCCAGCAGCCCCGATGGGGGGGATTATGGCTACACCTTC. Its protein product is CASSPDGGDYGYTF.

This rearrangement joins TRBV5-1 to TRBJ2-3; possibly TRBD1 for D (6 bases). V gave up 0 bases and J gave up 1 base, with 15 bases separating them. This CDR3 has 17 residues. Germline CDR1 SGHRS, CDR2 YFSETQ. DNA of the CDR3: TGCGCCAGCAGCTTGGGACAGGTCTCCGTCGGCACAGATACGCAGTATTTT. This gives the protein CASSLGQVSVGTDTQYF.

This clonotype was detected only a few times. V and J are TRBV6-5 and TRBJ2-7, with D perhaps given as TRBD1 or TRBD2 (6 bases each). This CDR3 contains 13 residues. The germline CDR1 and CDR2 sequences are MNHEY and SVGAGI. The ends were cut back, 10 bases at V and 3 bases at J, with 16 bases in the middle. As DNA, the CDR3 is TGTGCCATCCGCGACGGGGGCAGCTACGAGCAGTACTTC. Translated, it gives CAIRDGGSYEQYF.

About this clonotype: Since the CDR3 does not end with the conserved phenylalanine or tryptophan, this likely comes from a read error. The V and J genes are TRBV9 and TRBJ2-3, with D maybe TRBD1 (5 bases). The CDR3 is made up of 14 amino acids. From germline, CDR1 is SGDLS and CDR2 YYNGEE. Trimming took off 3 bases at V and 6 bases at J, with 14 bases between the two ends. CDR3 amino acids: CASSEGNPRDTQYL. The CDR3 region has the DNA TGTGCCAGCAGCGAGGGGAACCCCAGGGATACGCAGTATCTT.

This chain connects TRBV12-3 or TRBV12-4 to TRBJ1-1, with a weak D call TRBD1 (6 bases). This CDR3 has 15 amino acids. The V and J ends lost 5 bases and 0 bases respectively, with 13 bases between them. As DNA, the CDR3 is TGTGCCAGCAGTCTTTACAGGGATATGAACACTGAAGCTTTCTTT. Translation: CASSLYRDMNTEAFF.